This TCR beta chain was documented in a study of HIV-infected children after antiretroviral therapy interruption. Study as a whole: Children's median ages were around 9.1 years and 8 years by group.

This clonotype showed up many times. The CDR3 consists of 12 residues. The V end lost 0 bases, the J end lost 6 bases, and 4 bases lay between the germline ends. Germline-derived CDR1 and CDR2 are SGHRS and YFSETQ. Sample treatment: PENTA 11 planned treatment interruption arm or continuous ART arm. Unique molecular identifiers were included in an RNA-based 3' RACE TCR library. MiXCR was run by TCRdb on the 3' RACE reads, yielding one entry per CDR3 protein. The sample consists of about 15,000 distinct CDR3 sequences, roughly 3.5% of them appearing once. The TCR comes from a child aged 2-17 years with HIV. The rearrangement uses TRBV5-1 and TRBJ2-1; D call uncertain. Sequencing was performed on CD45RA+ CD4+ T cells from PBMCs, taken from a donor given antiretroviral therapy, either interrupted or continuous. As for subset: naive CD4+ CD45RA+ CD45RO- T cells. The CDR3 DNA follows: TGCGCCAGCAGCTTGGAGGGCAATGAGCAGTTCTTC. This translates into CASSLEGNEQFF.